The subject of this entry is one T cell receptor beta chain. Trimming cost V 6 bases and J 6 bases, with 9 bases left between them. CDR3 length: 12 amino acids. CDR1 is LNHDA and CDR2 is SQIVND in the germline V gene (reference sequence). The source of the sample is a study of blood T cell repertoires in COVID-19. Whole-study context: The United States, Italy and Spain were the sources of the acute and convalescent COVID-19 samples.

The protocol was immunoSEQ multiplex PCR, while the TCRdb copy is restricted to in-frame clones and leaves out a portion. The sample has 250,000 to 300,000 clones, around 80% seen once. Grouping used clinical history reported by participants in a survey and questionnaire. This TCR was recovered from a young man with acute COVID-19. Sequencing was done on a sample of PBMCs or T cells enriched from blood (not recorded which). The chain couples TRBV19 to TRBJ2-1; maybe TRBD1 (6 bases). The CDR3 region has the DNA TGTGCCAGTAGACAGGGCGGCAATGAGCAGTTCTTC. It codes for CASRQGGNEQFF.